This entry lists 23 T cell receptor beta chains sequenced from one sample in a study of T cells in Graves' hyperthyroidism and ophthalmopathy. TCR beta CDR3 regions were amplified from RNA. The TCR CDR3 was amplified in a first-round RT-PCR using the HTBI primer set. TCRdb used MiXCR to reprocess the multiplex PCR reads, holding one entry per CDR3 protein. The profile shows a few hundred thousand distinct CDR3 sequences, 20% to 25% of them singletons. Source material: blood. The receptors originated from a man aged 30-40 years with Graves' ophthalmopathy.

This clonotype has ten or more counts. V is TRBV7-2 and J is TRBJ1-1; 9 positions agree with TRBD1. The CDR3 totals 16 residues. With V trimmed by 5 bases and J by 4 bases, 11 bases remained unmatched. Germline V lookup: CDR1 SGHTA, CDR2 FQGNSA. CDR3 bases: TGTGCCAGCAGCCCACAGGGGGCGGGGATGCGCACTGAAGCTTTCTTT. Its protein is CASSPQGAGMRTEAFF.

Ten or more counts support this clonotype. The chain has TRBV2 and TRBJ1-2, with unresolved D. This CDR3 comprises 13 residues. Germline-derived CDR1 and CDR2 are SNHLY and FYNNEI. V was pared by 10 bases and J by 0 bases, with 12 bases between. In DNA form, the CDR3 reads TGTGCCACGAGGCGCGGAACTAACTATGGCTACACCTTC. This encodes CATRRGTNYGYTF.

Only a few counts were recorded for this clonotype. The J gene is TRBJ1-3, the V gene TRBV30; D is unresolved. CDR1 is GTSNPN and CDR2 is SVGIG in the germline V gene (reference sequence). V was cut by 3 bases and J by 1 base, with 10 bases left in between. This CDR3 is 14 amino acids long. The CDR3, as DNA: TGTGCCTGGAGGGAGAACAAATCTGGAAACACCATATATTTT. Translation: CAWRENKSGNTIYF.

The rearrangement links TRBV20-1 to TRBJ1-5, with no clear D. The V gene's germline CDR1 is DFQATT and CDR2 SNEGSKA (reference sequence). The CDR3 sequence is 14 residues long. Trimming removed 5 bases at V and 5 bases at J, with 16 bases between. This CDR3 reads CSALDGEDYQPQHF. The CDR3 nucleotides read TGCAGTGCTTTGGACGGGGAGGATTATCAGCCCCAGCATTTT.

This clonotype was seen repeatedly, ten times or more. The V and J genes are TRBV2 and TRBJ2-6, with D unclear. V shed 1 base and J shed 0 bases, with 4 bases lying between them. CDR3 length equals 15 residues. Germline CDR1 reads SNHLY; CDR2 reads FYNNEI. The CDR3 bases are TGTGCCAGCAGTGAAGGGAGCTCTGGGGCCAACGTCCTGACTTTC. As protein: CASSEGSSGANVLTF.

This chain connects TRBV19 to TRBJ2-7; D may be TRBD1 (5 bases). Germline-derived CDR1 and CDR2 are LNHDA and SQIVND (reference sequence). This CDR3 contains 13 residues. V gave up 3 bases and J gave up 4 bases, with 10 bases separating them. The CDR3 DNA sequence: TGTGCCAGTAGTATTGGACACAAATACGAGCAGTACTTC. Translated, it gives CASSIGHKYEQYF.

In this sample, this clonotype turned up a few times. This chain uses TRBV15 with TRBJ1-5; no clear D gene. Germline CDR1 reads LNHNV; CDR2 reads YYDKDF (reference sequence). The CDR3 loop spans 14 amino acids. The V end lost 0 bases, the J end lost 5 bases, and 8 bases lay between the germline ends. The CDR3 bases are TGTGCCACCAGCAGAGATCGACGGGATCAGCCCCAGCATTTT. Protein sequence: CATSRDRRDQPQHF. Drawing the rest from reference TRBV15 and TRBJ1-5, the complete variable domain is DAMVIQNPRYQVTQFGKPVTLSCSQTLNHNVMYWYQQKSSQAPKLLFHYYDKDFNNEADTPDNFQSRRPNTSFCFLDIRSPGLGDTAMYLCATSRDRRDQPQHFGDGTRLSIL.

This clonotype was seen many times. The chain recombines TRBV11-2 with TRBJ1-1, with 8 bases lining up with TRBD1. The CDR3 runs 15 residues. V gave up 5 bases and J gave up 5 bases; unmatched junction bases: 10. CDR1 is SGHAT and CDR2 is FQNNGV in the germline V gene. The CDR3 loop is CASSPRTGPGTEAFF. CDR3 nucleotide sequence: TGTGCCAGCAGCCCACGGACAGGGCCGGGGACTGAAGCTTTCTTT.

The sample holds many counts of this clonotype. The chain recombines TRBV5-5 with TRBJ1-1; tentatively, D is TRBD1 (6 bases). With 9 bases removed from V and 0 bases from J, the gap between germline ends came to 12 bases. CDR1 is SGHKS and CDR2 is YYEKEE in the germline V gene (reference sequence). The CDR3 sequence is 13 residues long. CDR3 amino acids: CATKTGMNTEAFF. CDR3 sequence (DNA): TGTGCCACCAAAACAGGGATGAACACTGAAGCTTTCTTT.

This clonotype was seen only a few times. The V gene is TRBV5-1, the J gene TRBJ2-2, with D perhaps TRBD1 (5 bases). Germline-derived CDR1 and CDR2 are SGHRS and YFSETQ. Trimming cost V 2 bases and J 11 bases, with 10 bases left between them. The CDR3 runs 12 residues. CDR3 residues: CASSFGRAELFF. DNA for the CDR3: TGCGCCAGCAGCTTCGGCAGGGCCGAGCTGTTTTTT.

This clonotype showed up just once. The J gene is TRBJ1-2, the V gene TRBV5-1; perhaps TRBD1 as D (5 bases). The CDR3 covers 14 residues. The V end lost 4 bases, the J end lost 4 bases, and 14 bases lay between the germline ends. CDR1 and CDR2 from the germline V gene are SGHRS and YFSETQ. CDR3 region: CASSQPDSLYGYTF. CDR3 nucleotide sequence: TGCGCCAGCAGCCAACCAGACAGTCTCTATGGCTACACCTTC.

This clonotype was observed at least ten times. V is TRBV20-1 and J is TRBJ2-7, with 8 bases identical to TRBD2. The CDR3 spans 15 residues. Losses at the gene ends were 3 bases for V and 4 bases for J; bases not matched to a gene: 11. Germline V gives CDR1 DFQATT, CDR2 SNEGSKA (reference sequence). CDR3 protein: CSASSSGGGRYEQYF. The CDR3 DNA sequence: TGCAGTGCTAGCTCCAGTGGGGGCGGGAGGTACGAGCAGTACTTC.

This clonotype was observed many times. The V gene is TRBV20-1, the J gene TRBJ2-7, with unresolved D. Germline lookup yields CDR1 DFQATT and CDR2 SNEGSKA (reference sequence). The CDR3 has 12 amino acids. Trimming took off 4 bases at V and 1 base at J, with 8 bases between the two ends. CDR3 DNA sequence: TGCAGTGCTACAAGCATGTCCTACGAGCAGTACTTC. Encoded protein: CSATSMSYEQYF.

This clonotype was observed at least ten times. The chain uses TRBV12-3 or TRBV12-4 and TRBJ2-5, with 12 bases lining up with TRBD2. Germline trimming cut 0 bases from V and 4 bases from J; bases unmatched to any gene: 0. This CDR3 has 15 amino acids. CDR3 nucleotides: TGTGCCAGCAGTTTAGCGGGACTAGCGGGAGAGACCCAGTACTTC. This gives the protein CASSLAGLAGETQYF.

This clonotype was seen many times. The chain employs TRBV5-1 and TRBJ2-1; possibly TRBD2 for D (5 bases). Germline V gives CDR1 SGHRS, CDR2 YFSETQ. The CDR3 runs 14 residues. The germline V and J ends were trimmed by 5 bases and 4 bases, with 13 bases remaining between them. The CDR3 DNA is TGCGCCAGCAGATCCCACCTAGCTTACAATGAGCAGTTCTTC. Residues: CASRSHLAYNEQFF.

The genes are TRBV12-3 or TRBV12-4 and TRBJ1-5, with a weak D call TRBD1 (5 bases). With 8 bases removed from V and 0 bases from J, the gap between germline ends came to 14 bases. The CDR3 is 15 residues long. CDR3 bases: TGTGCCAGCCGCGTGGGGACTTATAGCAATCAGCCCCAGCATTTT. This gives the protein CASRVGTYSNQPQHF.

The table lists this clonotype with many counts. The chain is built from TRBV11-2 and TRBJ2-1; 9 bases align to TRBD2. Germline V CDR1 and CDR2: SGHAT, FQNNGV. Trimming removed 3 bases from V and 6 bases from J; junction bases left unmatched: 9. This CDR3 comprises 16 residues. CDR3 nucleotides: TGTGCCAGCAGCTTCCGATTAGCGGGAGAGTCCAATGAGCAGTTCTTC. It codes for CASSFRLAGESNEQFF.

Ten or more counts support this clonotype. The chain employs TRBV11-2 and TRBJ2-3; no reliable D call. CDR1 is SGHAT and CDR2 is FQNNGV in the germline V gene. V was trimmed by 0 bases and J by 0 bases, leaving 7 bases between them. The CDR3 runs 15 residues. Written as DNA, the CDR3 is TGTGCCAGCAGCTTAGACATCATCAGCACAGATACGCAGTATTTT. Translating gives CASSLDIISTDTQYF.

CDR3 DNA: TGTGCCTGGAGCCCTCCGACAGGGCGTGGAAACACCATATATTTT. Protein: CAWSPPTGRGNTIYF. The chain couples TRBV30 to TRBJ1-3, with 7 bases matching TRBD1. This CDR3 has 15 amino acids. J lost 3 bases, V lost 3 bases, and 8 bases had no gene match. Per germline, CDR1 GTSNPN and CDR2 SVGIG (reference sequence).

The chain recombines TRBV7-9 with TRBJ2-5, with a weak D call TRBD2 (5 bases). The germline V gene has CDR1 SEHNR and CDR2 FQNEAQ (reference sequence). V gave up 5 bases and J gave up 0 bases, with 13 bases separating them. The CDR3 consists of 15 residues. The CDR3 here is CASSPGLLYQETQYF. CDR3 nucleotides: TGTGCCAGCAGCCCCGGACTCTTGTACCAAGAGACCCAGTACTTC.

This sequence joins TRBV12-3 or TRBV12-4 and TRBJ1-6, with 7 bases matching TRBD1. V was pared by 0 bases and J by 9 bases, with 5 bases of the junction left unmatched. This CDR3 is 15 amino acids long. DNA for the CDR3: TGTGCCAGCAGTTTAGCGGACAGGTTCGGTTCACCCCTCCACTTT. Amino acid sequence: CASSLADRFGSPLHF.

Ten or more counts support this clonotype. CDR3 residues: CASSPEGQGLQPQHF. The CDR3 DNA sequence: TGTGCCAGCTCACCAGAGGGACAGGGCCTTCAGCCCCAGCATTTT. The chain links TRBV18 to TRBJ1-5; 9 bases align to TRBD1. CDR1 and CDR2 (germline): KGHSH, LQKENI. The CDR3 covers 15 residues. The V segment lost 2 bases and the J segment 6 bases; nucleotides outside the gene matches: 5.

The table lists this clonotype with many counts. The chain has TRBV24-1 and TRBJ2-5, with 9 bases aligning to TRBD1. After removal of 6 bases from V and 5 bases from J, the junction contained 6 bases not matched to a gene. CDR3 length: 14 amino acids. From germline, CDR1 is KGHDR and CDR2 SFDVKD. In DNA form, the CDR3 reads TGTGCCACCAGTTCGGGACAGGGTAGGGAGACCCAGTACTTC. This translates into CATSSGQGRETQYF.